This is a list of T cell receptor beta chains from one sample in a study of T cell repertoires in cytomegalovirus infection. These receptors have no identified antigens. TCRdb fed the reads into MiXCR, producing one record per CDR3 protein. The sample lists fewer than 1,000,000 distinct CDR3 sequences, 25% to 40% occurring once. This material consisted of cultured CD8+ T cells from PBMCs, taken from culture after CMV antigen stimulation. These TCRs come from a human donor in good health (CMV status not recorded). Some clones in this sample may be carry-over from other donors' samples. Both conserved end residues are part of each CDR3. Fields, in order: J gene, V gene, D gene, clone size, CDR3 DNA, CDR3 protein. D genes are given only for firm matches. Not every row has a clone size; where given, it reads once, few, many or a size class.

J gene: TRBJ2-2
V gene: TRBV5-1
D gene: TRBD2
clone size: NA
CDR3 DNA: TGCGCCAGCAGCTCCTCATTCGGACTAGCGGGGGGAGGCGGGGAGCTGTTTTTT
CDR3 protein: CASSSSFGLAGGGGELFF

J gene: TRBJ2-1
V gene: TRBV7-8
D gene: TRBD1
clone size: NA
CDR3 DNA: TGTGCCAGCAGCTTTCCCACGACAGGGGGCGCCTACAATGAGCAGTTCTTC
CDR3 protein: CASSFPTTGGAYNEQFF

J gene: TRBJ2-7
V gene: TRBV5-5
D gene: TRBD1
clone size: NA
CDR3 DNA: TGTGCCAGCAGCTTGAAGGGGGCAGCCTACGAGCAGTACTTC
CDR3 protein: CASSLKGAAYEQYF

J gene: TRBJ2-3
V gene: TRBV7-9
D gene: NA
clone size: NA
CDR3 DNA: TGTGCCAGCAGCTTAGGGTTTGGGGCGGTTTTCACAGATACGCAGTATTTT
CDR3 protein: CASSLGFGAVFTDTQYF

J gene: TRBJ2-3
V gene: TRBV6-5
D gene: NA
clone size: NA
CDR3 DNA: TGTGCCAGCAGTTACTCTAGGGGGGGCGGGCATACGCAGTATTTT
CDR3 protein: CASSYSRGGGHTQYF

J gene: TRBJ2-1
V gene: TRBV19
D gene: TRBD1
clone size: NA
CDR3 DNA: TGTGCCAGTAGTGGGGACAGGGCGACCTACAATGAGCAGTTCTTC
CDR3 protein: CASSGDRATYNEQFF

J gene: TRBJ1-4
V gene: TRBV12-3/TRBV12-4
D gene: NA
clone size: few
CDR3 DNA: TGTGCCAGCAGTTTCCGTACCGCCGATAGTGCAACTAATGAAAAACTGTTTTTT
CDR3 protein: CASSFRTADSATNEKLFF

J gene: TRBJ2-1
V gene: TRBV24-1
D gene: NA
clone size: NA
CDR3 DNA: TGTGCCACCTGGGACACTTACAATGAGCAGTTCTTC
CDR3 protein: CATWDTYNEQFF

J gene: TRBJ2-7
V gene: TRBV5-5
D gene: NA
clone size: NA
CDR3 DNA: TGTGCCAGCAGCCCACAGGGCCTCGAGCAGTACTTC
CDR3 protein: CASSPQGLEQYF

J gene: TRBJ2-1
V gene: TRBV12-3/TRBV12-4
D gene: TRBD2
clone size: NA
CDR3 DNA: TGTGCCAGCAGTTTAGGGACTAGCGGGGCCCTCGGGACCTACAATGAGCAGTTCTTC
CDR3 protein: CASSLGTSGALGTYNEQFF

J gene: TRBJ2-1
V gene: TRBV19
D gene: NA
clone size: NA
CDR3 DNA: TGTGCCAGCGGGTGGACTTTGGAGCAGTTCTTC
CDR3 protein: CASGWTLEQFF